This T cell receptor beta chain stems from a study of blood T cell repertoires in COVID-19. Whole-study context: The United States, Italy and Spain provided the acute and convalescent COVID-19 samples. PBMCs, B-cell-depleted T cells, or T cells provided the cDNA or gDNA that made up the material.

V lost 4 bases, J lost 1 base, and 7 bases lay in between. Germline CDR1 SNHLY, CDR2 FYNNEI. The CDR3 length is 13 residues. Per the study methods: Amplification of reference gene primers provided the estimated nucleated cell counts. Sequencing was performed with immunoSEQ multiplex PCR; in TCRdb, only in-frame clones are kept and a portion is missing. That table is the source of V, J and clone size, and D and trimming were worked out from the DNA. Of 15,000 to 20,000 clones listed, 89% are singletons. Sequencing input: peripheral blood. The V call is TRBV2, the J call TRBJ2-5; D may be TRBD2 (5 bases). This TCR was sampled from a human donor in a cohort sampled during active COVID-19. The CDR3 region is CASSGLAQETQYF. In DNA form, the CDR3 reads TGTGCCAGCAGTGGTCTAGCCCAAGAGACCCAGTACTTC.